Shown below are 28 T cell receptor beta chains from a single sample sequenced in a study of beta chain features in type 1 diabetes. The sequenced template was cDNA made from the entire isolated RNA. Sequencing was performed with immunoSEQ multiplex PCR; in TCRdb, only in-frame clones are kept and a portion is missing. The repertoire has 250,000 to 300,000 clones, roughly 8% of them found once; the top ten carry more than 1%. Sequencing was performed on central memory CD4+ T cells from blood. The receptors stem from a woman aged 18 to 35 in good health.

With respect to this clone: One end of the junction fails to match germline, which may point to a read error. The rearrangement links TRBV6-5 to TRBJ2-4; D unclear. Germline CDR1 and CDR2: MNHEY and SVGAGI. This CDR3 is built from 11 residues. CDR3: CAISENGIQYF. DNA for the CDR3: TGTGCCATCAGTGAGAACGGCATTCAGTACTTC.

This clone was detected only a few times. CDR3 loop: CASDSWGTGNTIYF. CDR3 in DNA: TGTGCCAGCGACTCCTGGGGGACTGGAAACACCATATATTTT. V is TRBV28 and J is TRBJ1-3; tentative D call: TRBD1 (5 bases). V lost 8 bases, J lost 2 bases, and 13 bases lay in between. Germline CDR1 reads MDHEN; CDR2 reads SYDVKM. The CDR3 has 14 amino acids.

V and J are TRBV18 and TRBJ2-7; D is possibly TRBD1 (6 bases). From germline, CDR1 is KGHSH and CDR2 LQKENI. The CDR3 runs to 13 residues. The V end lost 5 bases, the J end lost 3 bases, and 11 bases lay between the germline ends. The CDR3, as DNA: TGTGCCAGCTCAGCAGGGGATGTCTACGAGCAGTACTTC. It encodes CASSAGDVYEQYF.

V and J are TRBV7-2 and TRBJ2-2; TRBD1 might be the D (5 bases). Trimming took 2 bases from V and 3 from J, leaving 13 bases between them. The germline V gene encodes CDR1 SGHTA and CDR2 FQGNSA. The CDR3 extends over 16 amino acids. The CDR3, as DNA: TGTGCCAGCAGCTTATATGCTGGGGCAGACACCGGGGAGCTGTTTTTT. It codes for CASSLYAGADTGELFF.

This chain uses TRBV25-1 with TRBJ1-6; 8 nucleotides align to TRBD1. Germline loops: CDR1 MGHDK, CDR2 SYGVNS. CDR3 length: 15 amino acids. V lost 6 bases, J lost 8 bases, and 9 bases stayed unmatched. DNA for the CDR3: TGTGCCAGCAGAGGACCGGGACAGGTTGATTCACCCCTCCACTTT. Amino acids: CASRGPGQVDSPLHF.

In this sample, this clone turned up a few times. V usage is TRBV29-1 and J usage is TRBJ1-4, with D unclear. Looked up from germline, CDR1 is SQVTM and CDR2 is ANQGSEA. V lost 3 bases to trimming and J lost 5 bases, with 10 bases between them. This CDR3 has 13 amino acids. This CDR3 is CSVDELGNEKLFF. As DNA, the CDR3 is TGCAGCGTTGATGAGTTGGGAAATGAAAAACTGTTTTTT.

This clone was picked up a small number of times. V and J are TRBV28 and TRBJ1-5; 10 bases map to TRBD1. The CDR3 spans 13 residues. The V segment lost 6 bases and the J segment 6 bases; nucleotides outside the gene matches: 2. CDR1 and CDR2 from the germline V gene are MDHEN and SYDVKM. The CDR3 DNA follows: TGTGCCAGCAGGTGGACAGGGGGTCAGCCCCAGCATTTT. It is translated as CASRWTGGQPQHF.

In DNA form, the CDR3 reads TGCGCCAGCAGCTTTAACAGGGGGTATTCACCCCTCCACTTT. Its protein product is CASSFNRGYSPLHF. The chain employs TRBV5-1 and TRBJ1-6; 8 bases match TRBD1. V trimming: 2 bases; J trimming: 8 bases; junction bases outside the gene matches: 3. The CDR3 extends over 14 amino acids. Germline lookup yields CDR1 SGHRS and CDR2 YFSETQ.

This clone was picked up a small number of times. This chain links TRBV2 with TRBJ1-1; D perhaps matches TRBD1 (6 bases). Looked up from germline, CDR1 is SNHLY and CDR2 is FYNNEI. V lost 6 bases, J lost 2 bases, and 13 bases lay in between. The CDR3 runs to 14 residues. In DNA, the CDR3 is TGTGCCAGCAGGGGACCGACAGGCAACACTGAAGCTTTCTTT. Encoded protein: CASRGPTGNTEAFF. Full variable domain (rest looked up from reference TRBV2 and TRBJ1-1): EPEVTQTPSHQVTQMGQEVILRCVPISNHLYFYWYRQILGQKVEFLVSFYNNEISEKSEIFDDQFSVERPDGSNFTLKIRSTKLEDSAMYFCASRGPTGNTEAFFGQGTRLTVV.

This clone has only a few counts. The chain carries TRBV9 and TRBJ1-3; D gene uncertain. In germline, CDR1 is SGDLS, CDR2 YYNGEE. V gave up 4 bases and J gave up 2 bases, with 10 bases separating them. The CDR3 has 14 residues. The CDR3: CASSTQSAGNTIYF. The CDR3 nucleotides read TGTGCCAGCAGCACACAGTCTGCTGGAAACACCATATATTTT.

The rearrangement joins TRBV7-9 to TRBJ2-1; 12 nucleotides line up with TRBD2. The V gene's germline CDR1 is SEHNR and CDR2 FQNEAQ (reference sequence). J was trimmed by 2 bases and V by 4 bases; bases with no gene match: 0. The CDR3 totals 15 residues. DNA of the CDR3: TGTGCCAGCAGCTGGACTAGCGGGGCCTACAATGAGCAGTTCTTC. It specifies CASSWTSGAYNEQFF.

This clone was seen only a few times. The genes are TRBV7-9 and TRBJ2-2; D is unresolved. Germline V gives CDR1 SEHNR, CDR2 FQNEAQ (reference sequence). This CDR3 has 16 amino acids. Between the trimmed V and J ends, which lost 2 bases and 1 base, there was a span of 11 bases. CDR3 in amino acids: CASSLRAALNTGELFF. The DNA for the CDR3 is TGTGCCAGCAGCTTAAGGGCAGCGCTGAACACCGGGGAGCTGTTTTTT.

The chain has TRBV28 and TRBJ1-1; tentative D call: TRBD1 (5 bases). From germline, CDR1 is MDHEN and CDR2 SYDVKM. Trimming took 7 bases from V and 0 from J, leaving 9 bases between them. The CDR3 has 13 residues. The CDR3 nucleotides are TGTGCCAGCACGGGACCGTTGAACACTGAAGCTTTCTTT. It translates to CASTGPLNTEAFF.

The sample holds a few counts of this clone. This chain connects TRBV6-1 to TRBJ2-6; unclear D gene. The CDR3 is 14 amino acids. Trimming took 9 bases from V and 0 from J, leaving 9 bases between them. CDR1 and CDR2 (germline): MNHNS, SASEGT. CDR3 in DNA: TGTGCCAGTAAGCCTACCTCTGGGGCCAACGTCCTGACTTTC. Its protein product is CASKPTSGANVLTF.

This clone showed up just a few times. V is TRBV5-1 and J is TRBJ2-3; TRBD1 matches 7 bases. The V segment lost 4 bases and the J segment 2 bases; nucleotides outside the gene matches: 7. Per the germline V gene, CDR1 is SGHRS and CDR2 is YFSETQ. The CDR3 length is 15 residues. The CDR3 nucleotides read TGCGCCAGCAGCCAGGGACAGACCTTCACAGATACGCAGTATTTT. Protein: CASSQGQTFTDTQYF.

This clone was picked up many times. The chain carries TRBV5-1 and TRBJ2-1, with D possibly TRBD2 on 6 matching bases. Trimming shortened V by 4 bases and J by 3 bases, and 17 bases separated the two germline ends. CDR1 SGHRS and CDR2 YFSETQ come from the germline V gene. The CDR3 covers 16 residues. This chain's CDR3 is CASSPREVGHYNEQFF. The CDR3 region has the DNA TGCGCCAGCAGCCCGAGGGAGGTGGGTCACTACAATGAGCAGTTCTTC.

This clone has only a few counts. The V gene is TRBV18, the J gene TRBJ2-1, with 7 nucleotides matching TRBD1. The germline gives CDR1 KGHSH, CDR2 LQKENI. The V and J ends lost 4 bases and 0 bases, in that order; junction bases with no gene match: 12. CDR3 size: 18 residues. The CDR3 is CASSRQHTGDPSYNEQFF. The CDR3 region has the DNA TGTGCCAGCTCACGCCAACACACAGGGGATCCCTCCTACAATGAGCAGTTCTTC.

This clone was counted many times. V gene TRBV5-6 combines with J gene TRBJ2-5; D tentatively reads TRBD1 or TRBD2 (6 bases each). CDR1 and CDR2 (germline): SGHDT, YYEEEE. Trimming took 4 bases from V and 5 from J, leaving 15 bases between them. CDR3 length: 14 amino acids. CDR3 loop: CASSRPGARETQYF. The CDR3 bases are TGTGCCAGCAGCCGACCGGGGGCGAGGGAGACCCAGTACTTC.

This clone was detected only a few times. CDR3 DNA: TGCGCCAGCAGCTCTTCGACTAGCGGGAGACTCTACGAGCAGTACTTC. Translation: CASSSSTSGRLYEQYF. The chain is built from TRBV5-1 and TRBJ2-7; 12 positions match TRBD2. CDR3 length: 16 amino acids. Germline loops: CDR1 SGHRS, CDR2 YFSETQ. J lost 3 bases, V lost 3 bases, and 7 bases had no gene match.

This clone has ten or more counts. J is TRBJ1-3 and V is TRBV28; weak D call: TRBD1 (6 bases). Per germline, CDR1 MDHEN and CDR2 SYDVKM. Trimming took 7 bases from V and 0 from J, leaving 10 bases between them. The CDR3 runs 14 residues. DNA for the CDR3: TGTGCCAGCAATACAGGGTACTCTGGAAACACCATATATTTT. Amino acids: CASNTGYSGNTIYF. The complete variable domain, with remaining parts taken from reference TRBV28 and TRBJ1-3, reads DVKVTQSSRYLVKRTGEKVFLECVQDMDHENMFWYRQDPGLGLRLIYFSYDVKMKEKGDIPEGYSVSREKKERFSLILESASTNQTSMYLCASNTGYSGNTIYFGEGSWLTVV.

CDR3 coding DNA: TGTGCCAGTAGTAGCTTCGGCGGGAGCGAGCAGTACTTC. Translating it yields CASSSFGGSEQYF. The rearrangement uses TRBV19 and TRBJ2-7; 7 positions agree with TRBD2. The CDR3 extends over 13 amino acids. Germline trimming cut 4 bases from V and 6 bases from J; bases unmatched to any gene: 6. The germline gives CDR1 LNHDA, CDR2 SQIVND (reference sequence).

In this sample, this clone turned up a few times. This rearrangement joins TRBV25-1 to TRBJ2-1, with 11 bases identical to TRBD2. The CDR3 is 16 amino acids. CDR1 and CDR2 (germline): MGHDK, SYGVNS. V was clipped by 3 bases and J by 9 bases; unmatched bases: 10. CDR3 sequence (DNA): TGTGCCAGCAGTGACCAAACATCGGGACTAGCGGTTGAGCAGTTCTTC. Amino acid sequence: CASSDQTSGLAVEQFF.

The table lists this clone with a few counts. The chain joins TRBV6-5 to TRBJ2-4; D possibly uses TRBD1 or TRBD2 (6 bases each). This CDR3 spans 12 amino acids. V was cut by 6 bases and J by 9 bases, with 12 bases left in between. Germline V lookup: CDR1 MNHEY, CDR2 SVGAGI. The CDR3 coding sequence is TGTGCCAGCAGAACACAGGGAGGCATTCAGTACTTC. It translates to CASRTQGGIQYF.

The V call is TRBV28, the J call TRBJ1-1; D gene ambiguous. V lost 7 bases and J 0 bases, leaving 9 bases between the germline ends. This CDR3 region has 13 residues. Germline CDR1 is MDHEN and CDR2 is SYDVKM. CDR3 nucleotides: TGTGCCAGCACAGAGCCGATGAACACTGAAGCTTTCTTT. It specifies CASTEPMNTEAFF.

This clone was found a few times. The genes are TRBV10-3 and TRBJ2-4; a possible D gene is TRBD1 (5 bases). V was trimmed by 6 bases and J by 1 base, leaving 10 bases between them. CDR3 length equals 14 residues. Germline loops: CDR1 ENHRY, CDR2 SYGVKD. CDR3 coding DNA: TGTGCCATCAGAGAAGGACATGCCAAAAACATTCAGTACTTC. As protein: CAIREGHAKNIQYF.

This clone has a handful of counts. This sequence joins TRBV7-8 and TRBJ1-4; 7 bases line up with TRBD1. The V gene's germline CDR1 is SGHVS and CDR2 FQNEAQ. CDR3 length equals 17 residues. V dropped 4 bases and J dropped 8; count of bases not matched to a gene: 16. In DNA form, the CDR3 reads TGTGCCAGCAGCTCTGTACCCCGGGATACAGGGGAAGAAAAACTGTTTTTT. Its translation is CASSSVPRDTGEEKLFF.

The chain is built from TRBV5-6 and TRBJ2-5; D is unclear. The CDR3 runs 15 residues. V was clipped by 3 bases and J by 0 bases, with 12 bases between them. Germline CDR1 is SGHDT and CDR2 is YYEEEE. The CDR3 spells CASSWGTQYQETQYF. CDR3 in DNA: TGTGCCAGCAGCTGGGGTACACAGTACCAAGAGACCCAGTACTTC.

The chain has TRBV11-2 and TRBJ2-1; D remains unclear. V lost 8 bases and J 7 bases, leaving 24 bases between the germline ends. Germline CDR1 and CDR2: SGHAT and FQNNGV. CDR3 length equals 16 residues. As DNA, the CDR3 is TGTGCCAGCTCGACCCCCCCCGGCACGGTCAGAAATGAGCAGTTCTTC. Translation: CASSTPPGTVRNEQFF.